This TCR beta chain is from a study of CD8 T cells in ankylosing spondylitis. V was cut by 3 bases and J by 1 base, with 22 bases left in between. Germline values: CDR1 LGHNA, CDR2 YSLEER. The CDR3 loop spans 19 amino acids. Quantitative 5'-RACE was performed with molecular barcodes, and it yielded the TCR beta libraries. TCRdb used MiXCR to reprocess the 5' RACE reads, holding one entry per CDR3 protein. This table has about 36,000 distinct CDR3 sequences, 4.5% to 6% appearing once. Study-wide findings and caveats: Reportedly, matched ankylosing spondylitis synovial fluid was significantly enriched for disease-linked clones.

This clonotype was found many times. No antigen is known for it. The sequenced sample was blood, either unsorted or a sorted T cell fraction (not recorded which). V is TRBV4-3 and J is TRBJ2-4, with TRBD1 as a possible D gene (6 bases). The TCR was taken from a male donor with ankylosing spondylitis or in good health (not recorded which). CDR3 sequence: CASSQGPFDRSLAKNIQYF. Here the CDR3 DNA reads TGCGCCAGCAGCCAGGGACCCTTTGACAGGTCCCTGGCCAAAAACATTCAGTACTTC.